This passage covers 29 T cell receptor beta chains from one sample sequenced in a study of radiotherapy plus CTLA-4 blockade in lung cancer. TCRdb's copy holds only in-frame clones and misses some; the assay was immunoSEQ multiplex PCR. Of 95,000 to 150,000 clones listed, approximately 90% are singletons. The sequencing here drew on peripheral blood, taken from a patient treated with radiotherapy plus ipilimumab. All receptors come from a human donor with non-small cell lung cancer that progressed on radiotherapy plus ipilimumab.

This clone was seen just once. The CDR3 loop reads CASSSKREGRDEQFF. The CDR3 DNA reads TGTGCCAGCAGTTCGAAGCGGGAGGGCCGTGATGAGCAGTTCTTC. This chain joins TRBV28 and TRBJ2-1; 10 bases line up with TRBD2. This CDR3 has 15 amino acids. Trimming at V came to 4 bases and at J to 8 bases, leaving 8 bases not matched to a gene. Germline CDR1 is MDHEN and CDR2 is SYDVKM.

This rearrangement joins TRBV6-1 to TRBJ2-1; D is possibly TRBD2 (6 bases). V gave up 6 bases and J gave up 6 bases, with 18 bases separating them. Germline V gene data show CDR1 as MNHNS and CDR2 as SASEGT. There are 15 residues in the CDR3. The CDR3: CASSARDSIFNEQFF. CDR3 bases: TGTGCCAGCAGCGCCCGGGACTCGATTTTCAATGAGCAGTTCTTC.

The gene calls are TRBV5-1 and TRBJ2-3, with TRBD2 matching over 9 bases. V lost 2 bases and J lost 3; bases outside the gene matches: 7. CDR3 size: 16 residues. Germline lookup yields CDR1 SGHRS and CDR2 YFSETQ. CDR3: CASSFLAGDPTDTQYF. As DNA, the CDR3 is TGCGCCAGCAGCTTTTTAGCGGGAGATCCGACAGATACGCAGTATTTT. The whole variable domain, remainder taken from reference TRBV5-1 and TRBJ2-3, is KAGVTQTPRYLIKTRGQQVTLSCSPISGHRSVSWYQQTPGQGLQFLFEYFSETQRNKGNFPGRFSGRQFSNSRSEMNVSTLELGDSALYLCASSFLAGDPTDTQYFGPGTRLTVL.

This clone was seen a few times. V gene TRBV7-3 combines with J gene TRBJ2-1, with 7 nucleotides matching TRBD2. The CDR3 length is 13 residues. Germline V gene lookup returns CDR1 SGHTA and CDR2 FQGTGA. Trimming took 5 bases from V and 5 from J; bases not matched to a gene: 3. As DNA, the CDR3 is TGTGCCAGCAGCCGCCTAGCGGACAATGAGCAGTTCTTC. Its translation: CASSRLADNEQFF.

This rearrangement joins TRBV20-1 to TRBJ2-5, with D perhaps matching TRBD2 (6 bases). This CDR3 contains 11 residues. Trimming shortened V by 7 bases and J by 0 bases, and 6 bases separated the two germline ends. CDR1 is DFQATT, CDR2 SNEGSKA, per germline (reference sequence). Here the CDR3 reads CSGDYQETQYF. The CDR3 DNA reads as TGCAGTGGGGACTACCAAGAGACCCAGTACTTC.

The J gene is TRBJ2-2, the V gene TRBV11-2; D remains unclear. Germline loops: CDR1 SGHAT, CDR2 FQNNGV. This CDR3 is built from 12 residues. V was pared by 3 bases and J by 6 bases, with 5 bases between. CDR3 DNA sequence: TGTGCCAGCAGCTTTTCGGCCGGGGAGCTGTTTTTT. This encodes CASSFSAGELFF.

V gene TRBV12-5 combines with J gene TRBJ2-7; 10 bases line up with TRBD1. CDR3 length: 14 residues. V shed 6 bases and J 6 bases; nucleotides not matched to a gene: 8. CDR1 is LGHNT, CDR2 FRNRAP, per germline. CDR3 protein: CASGLGTGAFEQYF. CDR3 nucleotide sequence: TGTGCTAGTGGACTCGGGACAGGGGCGTTCGAGCAGTACTTC. The entire variable domain, with the rest obtained from reference TRBV12-5 and TRBJ2-7, is as follows: DARVTQTPRHKVTEMGQEVTMRCQPILGHNTVFWYRQTMMQGLELLAYFRNRAPLDDSGMPKDRFSAEMPDATLATLKIQPSEPRDSAVYFCASGLGTGAFEQYFGPGTRLTVT.

The CDR3 coding sequence is TGTGCCAGCAGCGCGCGGACAGGGGGCCGGCAGTTCTTC. Translation gives CASSARTGGRQFF. This chain uses TRBV5-6 with TRBJ2-1; 11 nucleotides align to TRBD1. The V gene's germline CDR1 is SGHDT and CDR2 YYEEEE. V shed 4 bases and J 12 bases; nucleotides not matched to a gene: 6. This CDR3 comprises 13 residues.

The chain carries TRBV30 and TRBJ1-1; 8 bases fit TRBD1. V was clipped by 1 base and J by 7 bases; unmatched bases: 5. Germline CDR1 is GTSNPN and CDR2 is SVGIG (reference sequence). The length of the CDR3 is 13 residues. The DNA for the CDR3 is TGTGCCTGGAGTGATGGGACAGGCGGTGAAGCTTTCTTT. This codes for CAWSDGTGGEAFF.

J is TRBJ2-5 and V is TRBV19, with 15 bases that match TRBD2. The V gene's germline CDR1 is LNHDA and CDR2 SQIVND (reference sequence). The CDR3 consists of 16 residues. V lost 5 bases, J lost 4 bases, and 5 bases stayed unmatched. DNA of the CDR3: TGTGCCAGTAGTGGCGGACTAGCGGGAGGGTCAGAGACCCAGTACTTC. This sequence encodes CASSGGLAGGSETQYF. Based on the CDR3 plus reference TRBV19 and TRBJ2-5, the full variable domain is DGGITQSPKYLFRKEGQNVTLSCEQNLNHDAMYWYRQDPGQGLRLIYYSQIVNDFQKGDIAEGYSVSREKKESFPLTVTSAQKNPTAFYLCASSGGLAGGSETQYFGPGTRLLVL.

This sequence joins TRBV7-8 and TRBJ2-7; D is undetermined. CDR3 length: 12 residues. V lost 0 bases, J lost 7 bases, and 7 bases lay in between. Germline V gene data show CDR1 as SGHVS and CDR2 as FQNEAQ. The CDR3 DNA sequence: TGTGCCAGCAGCTTAGCGCTACAGGAGCAGTACTTC. It specifies CASSLALQEQYF.

The gene calls are TRBV6-1 and TRBJ2-3; D is unclear. The CDR3 runs to 15 residues. Germline V gene lookup returns CDR1 MNHNS and CDR2 SASEGT. Trimming stripped 3 bases from V and 0 bases from J, with 10 bases between. CDR3 coding DNA: TGTGCCAGCAGTGACAGAACTCCTAGCACAGATACGCAGTATTTT. This gives the protein CASSDRTPSTDTQYF.

This sequence joins TRBV30 and TRBJ1-1; TRBD1 is a possible D gene (6 bases). CDR1 and CDR2 (germline): GTSNPN, SVGIG (reference sequence). Trimming removed 2 bases at V and 5 bases at J, with 12 bases between. This CDR3 region has 13 residues. The CDR3 DNA reads TGTGCCTGGAGTACTACAGGGCGGACTGAAGCTTTCTTT. It specifies CAWSTTGRTEAFF. The full variable domain, completed using reference TRBV30 and TRBJ1-1, is SQTIHQWPATLVQPVGSPLSLECTVEGTSNPNLYWYRQAAGRGLQLLFYSVGIGQISSEVPQNLSASRPQDRQFILSSKKLLLSDSGFYLCAWSTTGRTEAFFGQGTRLTVV.

This chain connects TRBV6-1 to TRBJ1-3; TRBD1 matches 7 bases. Germline trimming cut 8 bases from V and 4 bases from J; bases unmatched to any gene: 8. The CDR3 totals 14 residues. The germline gives CDR1 MNHNS, CDR2 SASEGT. DNA of the CDR3: TGTGCCAGCGCAGGGGGGGGTCTCGGAAACACCATATATTTT. This encodes CASAGGGLGNTIYF.

The chain combines TRBV7-6 with TRBJ2-3, with TRBD2 matching over 9 bases. The ends lost 1 base at V and 2 bases at J; junction bases unmatched: 4. CDR3 length equals 16 residues. Germline V gives CDR1 SGHVS, CDR2 FNYEAQ. CDR3 coding DNA: TGTGCCAGCAGCTTAGGTAGCGGGAGTCCCACAGATACGCAGTATTTT. As protein: CASSLGSGSPTDTQYF.

The rearrangement joins TRBV6-1 to TRBJ2-7; TRBD1 matches at 7 bases. CDR1 and CDR2 from the germline V gene are MNHNS and SASEGT. The CDR3 is 15 residues long. With 5 bases clipped from V and 3 bases from J, the junction kept 10 bases outside the gene matches. CDR3 DNA sequence: TGTGCCAGCAGTCTCAGGGGGTTAGGGAGCTACGAGCAGTACTTC. This translates into CASSLRGLGSYEQYF.

The chain employs TRBV7-6 and TRBJ2-1; D gene ambiguous. CDR1 and CDR2 (germline): SGHVS, FNYEAQ. This CDR3 has 14 residues. The ends were cut back, 5 bases at V and 4 bases at J, with 12 bases in the middle. The CDR3 loop is CASSPRIGYNEQFF. DNA for the CDR3: TGTGCCAGCAGCCCCCGGATAGGTTACAATGAGCAGTTCTTC.

The chain uses TRBV5-1 and TRBJ2-5; 8 bases line up with TRBD2. CDR1 is SGHRS, CDR2 YFSETQ, per germline. This CDR3 is built from 20 residues. The V gene end was trimmed by 2 bases and the J gene end by 1 base; junction bases not matched to a gene: 19. In DNA form, the CDR3 reads TGCGCCAGCAGCTTCCCCGACGATCCGGGAGGGCGCAACCCCCAAGAGACCCAGTACTTC. It encodes CASSFPDDPGGRNPQETQYF.

The rearrangement joins TRBV7-2 to TRBJ2-7; D not certain. V lost 0 bases, J lost 2 bases, and 11 bases lay in between. The germline gives CDR1 SGHTA, CDR2 FQGNSA. CDR3 length: 15 amino acids. The CDR3 bases are TGTGCCAGCAGCTTAGCGTCTGGCAGCGCCTACGAGCAGTACTTC. This translates into CASSLASGSAYEQYF.

The chain couples TRBV5-1 to TRBJ2-7; 14 bases map to TRBD2. The germline V gene encodes CDR1 SGHRS and CDR2 YFSETQ. The CDR3 totals 17 residues. Germline trimming cut 4 bases from V and 6 bases from J; bases unmatched to any gene: 12. CDR3 sequence: CASSAGLAGVWSLEQYF. The CDR3 region has the DNA TGCGCCAGCAGCGCGGGACTAGCGGGAGTTTGGTCGCTCGAGCAGTACTTC.

This clone has only a few counts. This sequence joins TRBV21-1 and TRBJ2-3; TRBD1, as called in the table, went unchecked against the DNA. TRBV21-1 is noted as a pseudogene. The CDR3 totals 16 residues. CDR3 sequence reads: CASSKGTGSWADTQYF. In DNA, the CDR3 is TGTGCCAGCAGCAAGGGGACAGGGAGTTGGGCAGATACGCAGTATTTT.

The genes are TRBV5-8 and TRBJ2-7; D remains ambiguous. The V gene lost 2 bases and the J gene lost 2 bases, with 8 bases spanning the gap. Germline V lookup: CDR1 SGHTS, CDR2 YDEGEE. The CDR3 has 13 residues. CDR3 loop: CASSFSGTYEQYF. The CDR3 nucleotides are TGTGCCAGCAGCTTTTCTGGAACCTACGAGCAGTACTTC.

The chain couples TRBV5-1 to TRBJ2-5; D may correspond to TRBD1 or TRBD2 (5 bases each). CDR1 and CDR2 from the germline V gene are SGHRS and YFSETQ. Trimming pared 0 bases from V and 1 base from J, leaving 13 bases between. The CDR3 has 16 amino acids. CDR3 region: CASSLGTLGVQETQYF. CDR3 sequence (DNA): TGCGCCAGCAGCTTGGGGACCTTGGGGGTCCAAGAGACCCAGTACTTC.

The chain carries TRBV6-5 and TRBJ2-7; 9 bases match TRBD2. V lost 6 bases, J lost 2 bases, and 8 bases stayed unmatched. Germline assignment: CDR1 MNHEY and CDR2 SVGAGI. The CDR3 spans 15 residues. The CDR3 spells CASRPGLALPYEQYF. CDR3 coding DNA: TGTGCCAGCAGGCCGGGACTAGCTCTCCCCTACGAGCAGTACTTC.

Note on this clone: Other DNA sequences within the sample encode an identical CDR3. The rearrangement uses TRBV5-1 and TRBJ2-2; D gene ambiguous. CDR1 is SGHRS and CDR2 is YFSETQ in the germline V gene. V was pared by 0 bases and J by 0 bases, with 3 bases between. CDR3 length equals 14 residues. CDR3 sequence reads: CASSLAANTGELFF. CDR3 nucleotides: TGCGCCAGCAGCTTGGCGGCGAACACCGGGGAGCTGTTTTTT. The full variable domain, in which reference TRBV5-1 and TRBJ2-2 provide the parts outside the CDR3, is KAGVTQTPRYLIKTRGQQVTLSCSPISGHRSVSWYQQTPGQGLQFLFEYFSETQRNKGNFPGRFSGRQFSNSRSEMNVSTLELGDSALYLCASSLAANTGELFFGEGSRLTVL.

The chain carries TRBV5-4 and TRBJ2-5; TRBD2 agrees at 8 bases. Germline lookup yields CDR1 SGHNT and CDR2 YYREEE (reference sequence). Germline trimming cut 3 bases from V and 0 bases from J; bases unmatched to any gene: 10. CDR3 length: 17 residues. CDR3 DNA sequence: TGTGCCAGCAGCTCCGCGGGACTAGTGGGGTACCAAGAGACCCAGTACTTC. Its translation: CASSSAGLVGYQETQYF. Using reference TRBV5-4 and TRBJ2-5 for the parts outside the CDR3, the full variable domain is ETGVTQSPTHLIKTRGQQVTLRCSSQSGHNTVSWYQQALGQGPQFIFQYYREEENGRGNFPPRFSGLQFPNYSSELNVNALELDDSALYLCASSSAGLVGYQETQYFGPGTRLLVL.

This clone appeared a single time. This chain joins TRBV5-3 and TRBJ2-7; possible D gene TRBD2, 5 bases. TRBV5-3 is given ORF status, its function remaining uncertain. The CDR3 has 15 amino acids. Trimming took 8 bases from V and 0 from J, leaving 18 bases between them. The CDR3 region is CARWGVSRSSYEQYF. CDR3 DNA: TGTGCCAGGTGGGGAGTTAGTCGGAGCTCCTACGAGCAGTACTTC.

The chain carries TRBV4-2 and TRBJ2-1; no firm D call. The CDR3 totals 16 residues. Germline assignment: CDR1 LGHNA and CDR2 YNFKEQ. Trimming stripped 0 bases from V and 4 bases from J, with 13 bases between. The CDR3 nucleotides are TGTGCCAGCAGCCAAGAGGGCACCCAATCTTACAATGAGCAGTTCTTC. The encoded protein is CASSQEGTQSYNEQFF.

The genes are TRBV6-1 and TRBJ1-1; D possibly corresponds to TRBD1 (5 bases). Germline CDR1 reads MNHNS; CDR2 reads SASEGT. Trimming shortened V by 9 bases and J by 1 base, and 12 bases separated the two germline ends. The CDR3 covers 13 residues. CDR3 in amino acids: CASSRTGNTEAFF. As DNA, the CDR3 is TGTGCCAGTAGCCGCACAGGGAACACTGAAGCTTTCTTT.